The 24 T cell receptor beta chains reported below all come from one sample, sequenced in a study of blood T cells in healthy people across ages. With a J-beta primer mix and a sample-barcoded 5' primer, a second PCR ran roughly 6 to 11 cycles. TCRdb called the 5' RACE reads again in MiXCR, with one record for every CDR3 protein. The sample lists about 840,000 distinct CDR3 sequences; 29% were seen once. In addition, the sample was reused for a study of T cells of mothers and their children.

The sample comprised blood. The receptor source for this set is a woman aged 40 to 50 in good health.

This clonotype was seen at least ten times. The rearrangement links TRBV2 to TRBJ2-7; 9 nucleotides line up with TRBD1. The J segment lost 7 bases and the V segment lost 7 bases, leaving 8 bases of the junction unmatched. From germline, CDR1 is SNHLY and CDR2 FYNNEI. The CDR3 is made up of 13 amino acids. CDR3 residues: CASTADRGWEQYF. CDR3 DNA: TGTGCCAGCACCGCGGACAGGGGATGGGAGCAGTACTTC.

The V and J genes are TRBV28 and TRBJ1-2, with D tentatively TRBD1 (6 bases). The CDR3 totals 13 residues. Trimming shortened V by 5 bases and J by 4 bases, and 11 bases separated the two germline ends. Germline V gives CDR1 MDHEN, CDR2 SYDVKM. The CDR3 DNA sequence: TGTGCCAGCAGTGCGGACAGCCTCTATGGCTACACCTTC. It yields the protein CASSADSLYGYTF.

The chain joins TRBV7-2 to TRBJ2-4; 9 positions match TRBD2. The CDR3 length is 19 residues. Looked up from germline, CDR1 is SGHTA and CDR2 is FQGNSA. V gave up 0 bases and J gave up 0 bases; unmatched junction bases: 9. The CDR3: CASSLASSGATIAKNIQYF. CDR3 coding DNA: TGTGCCAGCAGCTTAGCGTCTAGCGGGGCTACCATAGCCAAAAACATTCAGTACTTC.

The chain carries TRBV7-2 and TRBJ1-1; 7 positions match TRBD1. The germline gives CDR1 SGHTA, CDR2 FQGNSA. The ends lost 7 bases at V and 6 bases at J; junction bases unmatched: 11. The CDR3 runs to 14 residues. The CDR3 loop reads CASISQGGVSEAFF. The CDR3 nucleotides read TGTGCCAGCATTTCCCAGGGGGGAGTATCTGAAGCTTTCTTT.

V gene TRBV6-5 combines with J gene TRBJ1-1; possibly TRBD1 for D (6 bases). The CDR3 length is 16 residues. Per the germline V gene, CDR1 is MNHEY and CDR2 is SVGAGI. V lost 0 bases and J lost 0, with 11 bases in between. The chain's CDR3 is CASSYSGGRLNTEAFF. Here the CDR3 DNA reads TGTGCCAGCAGTTACTCCGGGGGGCGACTGAACACTGAAGCTTTCTTT.

This clonotype was found a few times. V and J are TRBV10-3 and TRBJ1-1; the match to TRBD1 covers 8 bases. The CDR3 contains 12 residues. J gave up 6 bases and V 6 bases, and 3 bases lay outside the gene matches. Germline V gene lookup returns CDR1 ENHRY and CDR2 SYGVKD. The CDR3 spells CAIRQGGPEAFF. The CDR3 DNA is TGTGCCATCAGACAGGGGGGACCTGAAGCTTTCTTT.

This clonotype has only a few counts. This chain uses TRBV27 with TRBJ1-1; D gene uncertain. Between the trimmed V and J ends, which lost 5 bases and 4 bases, there was a span of 14 bases. Germline assignment: CDR1 MNHEY and CDR2 SMNVEV (reference sequence). The CDR3 is made up of 14 amino acids. The CDR3 loop is CASSMSTGITEAFF. For the CDR3, the DNA is TGTGCCAGCAGTATGTCAACGGGGATCACTGAAGCTTTCTTT.

This clonotype was observed once. The rearrangement joins TRBV5-1 to TRBJ2-7; 9 nucleotides align to TRBD1. Germline CDR1 and CDR2: SGHRS and YFSETQ. The CDR3 extends over 16 amino acids. V was pared by 2 bases and J by 0 bases, with 6 bases of the junction left unmatched. The CDR3 region is CASSLGQGFSSYEQYF. CDR3 nucleotide sequence: TGCGCCAGCAGCTTAGGACAGGGGTTTAGCTCCTACGAGCAGTACTTC.

The chain couples TRBV20-1 to TRBJ2-3, with TRBD1 as a possible D gene (6 bases). Germline lookup yields CDR1 DFQATT and CDR2 SNEGSKA (reference sequence). V was trimmed by 7 bases and J by 8 bases, leaving 13 bases between them. The CDR3 extends over 11 amino acids. Here the CDR3 DNA reads TGCAGTGGGGTTTTAGGGGGTACGCAGTATTTT. This translates into CSGVLGGTQYF.

This clonotype was observed a few times. The V call is TRBV20-1, the J call TRBJ2-3; 9 bases align to TRBD1. Trimming took 5 bases from V and 7 from J; bases not matched to a gene: 13. This CDR3 contains 15 residues. Germline V CDR1 and CDR2: DFQATT, SNEGSKA (reference sequence). CDR3 nucleotides: TGCAGTGCTCCGATTCCGGGACAGGGCTCTTATACGCAGTATTTT. As protein: CSAPIPGQGSYTQYF.

The genes are TRBV5-1 and TRBJ2-7, with 7 bases identical to TRBD2. Per the germline V gene, CDR1 is SGHRS and CDR2 is YFSETQ. V shed 6 bases and J 1 base; nucleotides not matched to a gene: 10. The CDR3 contains 15 residues. The chain's CDR3 is CASNQFGGSSYEQYF. CDR3 in DNA: TGCGCCAGCAACCAGTTTGGCGGGAGTTCCTACGAGCAGTACTTC.

This sequence joins TRBV7-8 and TRBJ1-6; possibly TRBD1 for D (5 bases). Germline loops: CDR1 SGHVS, CDR2 FQNEAQ. The CDR3 is 16 residues long. The V end lost 2 bases, the J end lost 8 bases, and 16 bases lay between the germline ends. CDR3 sequence: CASSLIIRDGDSPLHF. In DNA form, the CDR3 reads TGTGCCAGCAGCTTAATAATCCGGGACGGCGATTCACCCCTCCACTTT.

This clonotype was picked up a small number of times. The chain uses TRBV14 and TRBJ2-1, with D maybe TRBD1 (6 bases). CDR1 is SGHDN, CDR2 FVKESK, per germline. V was cut by 0 bases and J by 8 bases, with 23 bases left in between. CDR3 size: 18 residues. This CDR3 is CASSQDRYGTLGVDEQFF. DNA for the CDR3: TGTGCCAGCAGCCAAGATCGGTACGGGACACTCGGAGTCGATGAGCAGTTCTTC.

At least ten counts were recorded for this clonotype. The chain joins TRBV7-2 to TRBJ2-1; no reliable D call. V lost 4 bases and J 5 bases, leaving 6 bases between the germline ends. CDR1 is SGHTA, CDR2 FQGNSA, per germline. This CDR3 spans 12 amino acids. The CDR3 DNA is TGTGCCAGCAGCTCAAGACACAATGAGCAGTTCTTC. It yields the protein CASSSRHNEQFF.

This clonotype was observed a handful of times. CDR3 in DNA: TGTGCCAGCAGCGTAACCGGGACAGGGGTACCGTGCGAGCAGTACTTC. It yields the protein CASSVTGTGVPCEQYF. The rearrangement uses TRBV9 and TRBJ2-7; 10 bases fit TRBD1. The V and J ends lost 1 base and 6 bases, in that order; junction bases with no gene match: 10. This CDR3 comprises 16 residues. Germline V CDR1 and CDR2: SGDLS, YYNGEE.

About this clonotype itself: A much larger clone differs from this one at a single base, so this may be a read error. The chain is built from TRBV6-5 and TRBJ2-3; D may be TRBD2 (5 bases). CDR1 and CDR2 (germline): MNHEY, SVGAGI. CDR3 length equals 16 residues. In nucleotides, the CDR3 is TGTGCCAGCAGTTACTCGGCCACCCCACGGGAAGATACGCGGTATTTT. It codes for CASSYSATPREDTRYF.

The chain links TRBV20-1 to TRBJ2-3, with D unclear. Trimming cost V 3 bases and J 0 bases, with 10 bases left between them. CDR1 and CDR2 from the germline V gene are DFQATT and SNEGSKA (reference sequence). The CDR3 contains 14 residues. CDR3 bases: TGCAGTGCTAGGAAAGTGGCCAGCACAGATACGCAGTATTTT. It encodes CSARKVASTDTQYF.

This chain's CDR3 is CASSLEWTGTQPQHF. The CDR3 nucleotides are TGTGCCAGCAGCCTAGAATGGACAGGGACTCAGCCCCAGCATTTT. V gene TRBV6-1 combines with J gene TRBJ1-5; 8 bases align to TRBD1. The V segment lost 6 bases and the J segment 6 bases; nucleotides outside the gene matches: 10. This CDR3 is 15 amino acids long. Germline V gene lookup returns CDR1 MNHNS and CDR2 SASEGT.

The chain combines TRBV3-1 with TRBJ1-1; D not certain. With 1 base removed from V and 1 base from J, the gap between germline ends came to 13 bases. The germline CDR1 and CDR2 sequences are LGHDT and YNNKEL (reference sequence). The CDR3 sequence is 16 residues long. This CDR3 reads CASSQVMSLTNTEAFF. The DNA of the CDR3 is TGTGCCAGCAGCCAAGTCATGAGCCTAACGAACACTGAAGCTTTCTTT.

The V gene is TRBV10-3, the J gene TRBJ2-2; no clear D. Trimming cost V 2 bases and J 3 bases, with 7 bases left between them. The CDR3 has 14 amino acids. Germline loops: CDR1 ENHRY, CDR2 SYGVKD. The CDR3 is CAISEIGDTGELFF. CDR3 DNA sequence: TGTGCCATCAGTGAGATAGGTGACACCGGGGAGCTGTTTTTT.

The gene calls are TRBV20-1 and TRBJ2-5, with D tentatively TRBD2 (6 bases). The germline V gene has CDR1 DFQATT and CDR2 SNEGSKA (reference sequence). Trimming shortened V by 6 bases and J by 0 bases, and 14 bases separated the two germline ends. This CDR3 is 14 amino acids long. CDR3 sequence reads: CSADSRDDQETQYF. CDR3 nucleotide sequence: TGCAGTGCGGATTCGCGGGACGACCAAGAGACCCAGTACTTC.

A word on this clonotype: A much larger clone is a single base away; this may be a read error. The chain has TRBV12-3 or TRBV12-4 and TRBJ2-1; D is uncertain. This CDR3 is built from 15 residues. The CDR3, as DNA: TGTGCCGGCAGCCGCCGACGGAATTTCAACAATGAGCAGTTCTTC. Residues: CAGSRRRNFNNEQFF.

The chain has TRBV7-8 and TRBJ2-3; D not certain. This CDR3 contains 17 residues. The ends were cut back, 1 base at V and 2 bases at J, with 16 bases in the middle. From germline, CDR1 is SGHVS and CDR2 FQNEAQ. CDR3 sequence reads: CASSLEGSVLTTDTQYF. The CDR3 coding sequence is TGTGCCAGCAGCTTAGAGGGCAGTGTCCTTACCACAGATACGCAGTATTTT. The full variable domain, completed using reference TRBV7-8 and TRBJ2-3, is GAGVSQSPRYKVAKRGQDVALRCDPISGHVSLFWYQQALGQGPEFLTYFQNEAQLDKSGLPSDRFFAERPEGSVSTLKIQRTQQEDSAVYLCASSLEGSVLTTDTQYFGPGTRLTVL.

This clonotype was seen ten or more times. The chain links TRBV15 to TRBJ2-7; possibly TRBD2 for D (5 bases). Germline values: CDR1 LNHNV, CDR2 YYDKDF (reference sequence). There are 13 residues in the CDR3. V was shortened by 1 base and J by 6 bases, with 10 bases between the two germline ends. In nucleotides, the CDR3 is TGTGCCACCAGCAGAGCGATCGAGGGCGAGCAGTACTTC. It encodes CATSRAIEGEQYF.